This entry features one TCR beta chain sequence. Its antigen is as yet unknown. The sample belongs to a study of blood T cells in healthy people across ages. Study as a whole: Capturing about one barcoded beta molecule per two T cells was achieved by template switching. Study outcomes and limitations: Unsorted PBMC material precluded a definitive naive versus antigen-experienced comparison. Lack of knowledge of donor CMV status possibly confounded expanded clonotype changes.

V lost 8 bases to trimming and J lost 9 bases, with 22 bases between them. This CDR3 comprises 14 residues. CDR1 is LNHNV and CDR2 is YYDKDF in the germline V gene (reference sequence). PCR was performed a second time for roughly 7 to 11 cycles using a sample-barcoded 5' primer and a J-beta primer mix. TCRdb reprocessed the 5' RACE reads via MiXCR and lists one record per CDR3 protein. This sample carries roughly 1,500,000 distinct CDR3 sequences, about 35% of them seen once, and the ten largest clones take 10% to 12%. Sequencing was carried out using blood. This receptor was obtained from a woman aged 25 to 39 in good health. The chain recombines TRBV15 with TRBJ1-1; D is undetermined. The CDR3 loop reads CATAQPQTGSKAFF. The CDR3 DNA sequence: TGTGCCACCGCGCAGCCACAGACGGGATCGAAAGCTTTCTTT. Full variable domain (remainder filled in from reference TRBV15 and TRBJ1-1): DAMVIQNPRYQVTQFGKPVTLSCSQTLNHNVMYWYQQKSSQAPKLLFHYYDKDFNNEADTPDNFQSRRPNTSFCFLDIRSPGLGDTAMYLCATAQPQTGSKAFFGQGTRLTVV.